The 24 T cell receptor beta chains given below trace back to one sample, sequenced in a study of blood T cell repertoires in COVID-19. Produced via immunoSEQ multiplex PCR; TCRdb's table is partial and in-frame only. In the table there are 100,000 to 150,000 clones, about 79% of which are singletons. The source material was peripheral blood. The receptor source for this set is a woman between 50 and 59 years old with acute or convalescent COVID-19.

This rearrangement joins TRBV30 to TRBJ1-4, with D possibly being TRBD1 (5 bases). The V gene's germline CDR1 is GTSNPN and CDR2 SVGIG (reference sequence). Deletions cut 4 bases from V and 2 bases from J, with 8 bases between. The CDR3 is made up of 13 amino acids. DNA for the CDR3: TGTGCCTGGAACCGACAGACTAATGAAAAACTGTTTTTT. It is translated as CAWNRQTNEKLFF.

This rearrangement joins TRBV7-3 to TRBJ1-1; D might be TRBD1 (6 bases). The V gene's germline CDR1 is SGHTA and CDR2 FQGTGA. The ends were cut back, 3 bases at V and 7 bases at J, with 15 bases in the middle. The length of the CDR3 is 14 residues. DNA for the CDR3: TGTGCCAGCAGCTTTTCGGCAGGGGTTGATGAAGCTTTCTTT. Its protein product is CASSFSAGVDEAFF.

The chain joins TRBV10-3 to TRBJ1-2; 8 positions agree with TRBD1. CDR1 is ENHRY, CDR2 SYGVKD, per germline. The CDR3 totals 15 residues. J was trimmed by 2 bases and V by 4 bases; bases with no gene match: 6. This chain's CDR3 is CAISGGQGHNYGYTF. CDR3 in DNA: TGTGCCATCAGTGGAGGACAGGGACACAACTATGGCTACACCTTC.

The rearrangement joins TRBV2 to TRBJ2-3, with TRBD1 identical over 8 bases. The germline gives CDR1 SNHLY, CDR2 FYNNEI. The CDR3 consists of 18 residues. The J segment lost 3 bases and the V segment lost 2 bases, leaving 13 bases of the junction unmatched. CDR3 amino acids: CASSEPNDDRGMTDTQYF. DNA of the CDR3: TGTGCCAGCAGTGAACCTAATGATGACAGGGGAATGACAGATACGCAGTATTTT.

The genes are TRBV7-3 and TRBJ1-2; 9 bases are shared with TRBD1. Trimming cost V 4 bases and J 6 bases; bases outside gene matches: 6. The germline gives CDR1 SGHTA, CDR2 FQGTGA. This CDR3 is 14 amino acids long. The CDR3 here is CASSSGQGPDGYTF. CDR3 sequence (DNA): TGTGCCAGCAGCTCTGGACAGGGGCCTGATGGCTACACCTTC.

The chain joins TRBV5-5 to TRBJ1-2; D may be TRBD1 (6 bases). Trimming shortened V by 1 base and J by 4 bases, and 8 bases separated the two germline ends. CDR3 length equals 13 residues. CDR1 and CDR2 (germline): SGHKS, YYEKEE (reference sequence). The CDR3 sequence is CASSLQGTYGYTF. The CDR3 nucleotides read TGTGCCAGCAGCTTGCAGGGGACCTATGGCTACACCTTC.

This chain uses TRBV30 with TRBJ2-3; TRBD2 aligns across 13 bases. The CDR3 totals 18 residues. Germline V gene sequence: CDR1 GTSNPN, CDR2 SVGIG (reference sequence). J gave up 5 bases and V 0 bases, and 11 bases lay outside the gene matches. The CDR3 region has the DNA TGTGCCTGGAGTGTCCCAGGGGGGACTAGCGGGGTAGGAGATACGCAGTATTTT. It translates to CAWSVPGGTSGVGDTQYF.

The chain joins TRBV6-6 to TRBJ1-1; D is undetermined. The V and J ends lost 0 bases and 4 bases respectively, with 12 bases between them. This CDR3 spans 15 amino acids. The germline V gene has CDR1 MNHNY and CDR2 SVGAGI (reference sequence). The CDR3 DNA follows: TGTGCCAGCAGTTACTCAAAGTCGGGTCGCACTGAAGCTTTCTTT. This sequence encodes CASSYSKSGRTEAFF.

The V call is TRBV18, the J call TRBJ2-7; 7 nucleotides match TRBD2. The CDR3 has 14 residues. The trim removed 3 bases at V and 6 bases at J, leaving 8 bases unmatched. Germline V lookup: CDR1 KGHSH, CDR2 LQKENI. This chain's CDR3 is CASSPGLEGIEQYF. The CDR3 nucleotides are TGTGCCAGCTCACCCGGACTAGAGGGGATCGAGCAGTACTTC.

This clone was observed a handful of times. The V gene is TRBV19, the J gene TRBJ2-6, with a possible D match to TRBD1 (6 bases). This CDR3 is built from 18 residues. The germline gives CDR1 LNHDA, CDR2 SQIVND (reference sequence). Trimming removed 6 bases from V and 4 bases from J, with 22 bases in between. CDR3 DNA: TGTGCCAGTAGAGATAATGATTTCGAGGGGGAAGGGGCCAACGTCCTGACTTTC. Translated, it gives CASRDNDFEGEGANVLTF.

The chain carries TRBV2 and TRBJ1-2; 8 positions agree with TRBD1. Per the germline V gene, CDR1 is SNHLY and CDR2 is FYNNEI. V trimming: 6 bases; J trimming: 4 bases; junction bases outside the gene matches: 7. This CDR3 has 14 residues. CDR3 sequence reads: CASSQTGEAYGYTF. CDR3 bases: TGTGCCAGCAGCCAGACAGGGGAGGCCTATGGCTACACCTTC.

In this sample, this clone turned up once. The chain employs TRBV7-2 and TRBJ1-4, with 7 bases fitting TRBD1. Germline V gene lookup returns CDR1 SGHTA and CDR2 FQGNSA. CDR3 length equals 13 residues. The junction had 5 bases not matched to a gene; V was cut back by 6 bases and J by 7 bases. This chain's CDR3 is CASRQTGTEKLFF. As DNA, the CDR3 is TGTGCCAGCAGACAGACAGGGACTGAAAAACTGTTTTTT.

This sequence joins TRBV19 and TRBJ1-3; the match to TRBD1 covers 9 bases. CDR3 size: 16 residues. V lost 3 bases, J lost 4 bases, and 7 bases stayed unmatched. Germline V gives CDR1 LNHDA, CDR2 SQIVND (reference sequence). The CDR3 protein is CASSIGYRGQGNTIYF. For the CDR3, the DNA is TGTGCCAGTAGTATCGGCTACAGGGGGCAGGGAAACACCATATATTTT.

The chain is built from TRBV5-5 and TRBJ2-2, with D possibly TRBD2 on 5 matching bases. Germline CDR1 is SGHKS and CDR2 is YYEKEE (reference sequence). The CDR3 loop spans 16 amino acids. The germline V and J ends were trimmed by 2 bases and 0 bases, with 11 bases remaining between them. CDR3 in DNA: TGTGCCAGCAGCTTACTCCCCGGGGCGAACACCGGGGAGCTGTTTTTT. Residues: CASSLLPGANTGELFF.

The rearrangement uses TRBV19 and TRBJ1-1; TRBD1 is a possible D gene (6 bases). Trimming stripped 6 bases from V and 0 bases from J, with 11 bases between. There are 14 residues in the CDR3. From germline, CDR1 is LNHDA and CDR2 SQIVND (reference sequence). This CDR3 is CASSIGGMNTEAFF. CDR3 DNA: TGTGCCAGTAGCATTGGGGGCATGAACACTGAAGCTTTCTTT.

The rearrangement joins TRBV7-8 to TRBJ1-2; possible D gene TRBD1, 6 bases. Germline CDR1 SGHVS, CDR2 FQNEAQ. Deletions cut 2 bases from V and 5 bases from J, with 15 bases between. The CDR3 is 15 residues long. This CDR3 reads CASSLTGGQTYGYTF. The CDR3, as DNA: TGTGCCAGCAGCTTAACGGGGGGGCAGACGTATGGCTACACCTTC.

This chain uses TRBV12-5 with TRBJ1-1, with TRBD1 matching 8 bases. Trimming took 6 bases from V and 5 from J; bases not matched to a gene: 14. CDR3 size: 16 residues. CDR1 and CDR2 from the germline V gene are LGHNT and FRNRAP. CDR3 residues: CASGPNLDRGGTEAFF. The CDR3 DNA follows: TGTGCTAGTGGACCAAATTTAGACAGGGGAGGGACTGAAGCTTTCTTT.

The gene calls are TRBV27 and TRBJ1-6, with 8 bases fitting TRBD1. The germline CDR1 and CDR2 sequences are MNHEY and SMNVEV (reference sequence). This CDR3 comprises 15 residues. V lost 3 bases, J lost 8 bases, and 6 bases stayed unmatched. The CDR3 loop is CASSLNGQGDSPLHF. The CDR3 bases are TGTGCCAGCAGTTTGAACGGACAGGGTGATTCACCCCTCCACTTT.

This chain links TRBV28 with TRBJ2-1; D perhaps matches TRBD2 (5 bases). V lost 4 bases and J 9 bases, leaving 19 bases between the germline ends. The germline V gene has CDR1 MDHEN and CDR2 SYDVKM. The CDR3 contains 15 residues. DNA of the CDR3: TGTGCCAGCAGTTCCATCTCTCCGGCTAGCAGTGAGCAGTTCTTC. This gives the protein CASSSISPASSEQFF.

The rearrangement joins TRBV5-6 to TRBJ2-2, with 12 positions matching TRBD1. Germline lookup yields CDR1 SGHDT and CDR2 YYEEEE. Losses at the gene ends were 0 bases for V and 5 bases for J; bases not matched to a gene: 2. This CDR3 spans 16 amino acids. CDR3 nucleotide sequence: TGTGCCAGCAGCTTGGCGGGACAGGGGGCTACCGGGGAGCTGTTTTTT. Protein: CASSLAGQGATGELFF.

The chain couples TRBV30 to TRBJ1-3; 8 bases are a match to TRBD1. V dropped 0 bases and J dropped 0; count of bases not matched to a gene: 7. CDR1 is GTSNPN and CDR2 is SVGIG in the germline V gene (reference sequence). The CDR3 contains 17 residues. DNA for the CDR3: TGTGCCTGGAGTGTACGCGCAGGGGGCGTCTCTGGAAACACCATATATTTT. It specifies CAWSVRAGGVSGNTIYF.

The gene calls are TRBV30 and TRBJ1-2; TRBD1 matches at 8 bases. The CDR3 is 11 amino acids. V lost 8 bases and J lost 4; bases outside the gene matches: 3. Germline V gives CDR1 GTSNPN, CDR2 SVGIG (reference sequence). This CDR3 reads CAQDRGYGYTF. CDR3 DNA: TGTGCCCAAGACAGGGGCTATGGCTACACCTTC.

This clone was seen only a few times. This sequence joins TRBV3-1 (or the pseudogene TRBV3-2) and TRBJ2-7; D might be TRBD2 (6 bases). V lost 4 bases and J lost 6, with 10 bases in between. In germline, CDR1 is LGHDT, CDR2 YNNKEL (reference sequence). The CDR3 is made up of 12 amino acids. Written as DNA, the CDR3 is TGTGCCAGCAGCCGCCCTAGCGCCGAGCAGTACTTC. Translated: CASSRPSAEQYF.

The chain links TRBV9 to TRBJ2-7; 11 bases align to TRBD2. The germline V gene encodes CDR1 SGDLS and CDR2 YYNGEE. CDR3 length: 16 residues. J lost 5 bases, V lost 4 bases, and 11 bases had no gene match. The CDR3 nucleotides are TGTGCCAGCAGCCTAGGTCTAGCGGGGGGTAGGAACGAGCAGTACTTC. Translated, it gives CASSLGLAGGRNEQYF.